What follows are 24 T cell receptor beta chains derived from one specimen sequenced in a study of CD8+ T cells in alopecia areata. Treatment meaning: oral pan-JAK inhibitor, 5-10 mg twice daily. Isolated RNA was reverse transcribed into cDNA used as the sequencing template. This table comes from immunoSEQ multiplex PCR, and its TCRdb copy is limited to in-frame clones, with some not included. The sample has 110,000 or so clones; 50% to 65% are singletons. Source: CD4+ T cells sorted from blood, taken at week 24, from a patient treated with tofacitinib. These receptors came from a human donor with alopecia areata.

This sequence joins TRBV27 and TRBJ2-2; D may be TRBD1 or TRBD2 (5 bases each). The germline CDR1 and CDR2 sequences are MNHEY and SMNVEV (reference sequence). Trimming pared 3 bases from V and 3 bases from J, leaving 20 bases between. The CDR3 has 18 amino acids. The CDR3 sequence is CASSFEGPGITYTGELFF. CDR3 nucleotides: TGTGCCAGCAGTTTCGAGGGGCCGGGCATCACTTACACCGGGGAGCTGTTTTTT.

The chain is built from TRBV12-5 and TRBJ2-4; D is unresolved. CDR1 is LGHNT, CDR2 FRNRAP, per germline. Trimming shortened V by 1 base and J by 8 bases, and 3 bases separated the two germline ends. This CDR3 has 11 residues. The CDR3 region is CASGLADIQYF. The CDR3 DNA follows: TGTGCTAGTGGTTTGGCGGACATTCAGTACTTC.

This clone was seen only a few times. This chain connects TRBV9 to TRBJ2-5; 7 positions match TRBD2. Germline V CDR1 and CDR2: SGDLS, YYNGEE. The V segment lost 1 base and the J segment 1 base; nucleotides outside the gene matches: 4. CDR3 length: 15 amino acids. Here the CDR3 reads CASSVSSGGQETQYF. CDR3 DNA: TGTGCCAGCAGCGTATCCTCGGGGGGCCAAGAGACCCAGTACTTC.

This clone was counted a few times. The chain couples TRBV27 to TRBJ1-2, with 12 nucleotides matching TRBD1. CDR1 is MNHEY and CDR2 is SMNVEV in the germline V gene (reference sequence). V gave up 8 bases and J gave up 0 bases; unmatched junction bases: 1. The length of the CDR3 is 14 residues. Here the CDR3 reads CASGTGGSNYGYTF. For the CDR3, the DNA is TGTGCCAGCGGGACAGGGGGCTCTAACTATGGCTACACCTTC.

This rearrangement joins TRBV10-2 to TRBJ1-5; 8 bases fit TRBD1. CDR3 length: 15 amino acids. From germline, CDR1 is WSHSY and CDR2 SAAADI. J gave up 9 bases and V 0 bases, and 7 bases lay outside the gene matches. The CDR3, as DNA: TGCGCCAGCAGTGAGTCCGGGACAGGCTATGGGCCCCAGCATTTT. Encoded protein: CASSESGTGYGPQHF.

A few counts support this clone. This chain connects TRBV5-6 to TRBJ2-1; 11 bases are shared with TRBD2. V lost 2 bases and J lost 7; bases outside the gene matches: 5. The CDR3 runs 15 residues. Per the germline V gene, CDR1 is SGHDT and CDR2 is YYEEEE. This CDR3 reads CASSFRLAGLNEQFF. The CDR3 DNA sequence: TGTGCCAGCAGCTTCCGACTAGCGGGGTTAAATGAGCAGTTCTTC.

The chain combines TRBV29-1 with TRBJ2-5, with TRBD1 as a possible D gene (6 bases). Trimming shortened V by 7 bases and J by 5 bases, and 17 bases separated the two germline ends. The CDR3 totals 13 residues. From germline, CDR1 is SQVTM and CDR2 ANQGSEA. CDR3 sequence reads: CSGGRGAGETQYF. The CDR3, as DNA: TGCAGCGGGGGGCGAGGCGCTGGGGAGACCCAGTACTTC.

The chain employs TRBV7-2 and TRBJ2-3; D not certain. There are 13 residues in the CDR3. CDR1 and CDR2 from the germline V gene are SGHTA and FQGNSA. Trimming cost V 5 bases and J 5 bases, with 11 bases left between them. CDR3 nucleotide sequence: TGTGCCAGCAGCGCAGGCTGGGGAGATACGCAGTATTTT. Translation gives CASSAGWGDTQYF.

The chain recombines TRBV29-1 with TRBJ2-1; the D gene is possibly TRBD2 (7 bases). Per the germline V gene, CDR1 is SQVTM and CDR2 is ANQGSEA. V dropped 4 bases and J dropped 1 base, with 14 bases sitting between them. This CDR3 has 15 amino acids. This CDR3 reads CSVVRGAGSYNEQFF. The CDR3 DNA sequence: TGCAGCGTTGTCAGGGGAGCGGGGTCCTACAATGAGCAGTTCTTC.

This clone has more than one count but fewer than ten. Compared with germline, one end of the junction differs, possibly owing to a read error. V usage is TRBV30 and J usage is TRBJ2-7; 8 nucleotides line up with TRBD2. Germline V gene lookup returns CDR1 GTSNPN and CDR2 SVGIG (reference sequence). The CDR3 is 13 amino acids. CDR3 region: CAWSVGLAGARGF. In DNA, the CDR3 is TGTGCCTGGAGTGTAGGACTAGCCGGGGCAAGGGGCTTC.

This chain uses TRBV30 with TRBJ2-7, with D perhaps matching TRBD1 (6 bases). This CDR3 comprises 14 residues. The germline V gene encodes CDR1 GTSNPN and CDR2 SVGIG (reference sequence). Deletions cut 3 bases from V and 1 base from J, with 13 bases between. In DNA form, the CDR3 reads TGTGCCTGGAGGAGGGACACGATATCCTACGAGCAGTACTTC. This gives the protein CAWRRDTISYEQYF.

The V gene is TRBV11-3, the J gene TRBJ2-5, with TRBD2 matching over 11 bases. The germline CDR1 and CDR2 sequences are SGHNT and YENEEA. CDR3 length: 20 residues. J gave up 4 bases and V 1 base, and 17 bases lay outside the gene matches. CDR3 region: CASSLAFETSGAAVLETQYF. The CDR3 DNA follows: TGTGCCAGCAGCTTAGCCTTTGAGACTAGCGGGGCGGCCGTTCTAGAGACCCAGTACTTC. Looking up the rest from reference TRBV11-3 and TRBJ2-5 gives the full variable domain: EAGVVQSPRYKIIEKKQPVAFWCNPISGHNTLYWYLQNLGQGPELLIRYENEEAVDDSQLPKDRFSAERLKGVDSTLKIQPAELGDSAVYLCASSLAFETSGAAVLETQYFGPGTRLLVL.

The CDR3 bases are TGTGCCAGCAGCTCAAAGCAGACAGGGAACGACGAGCAGTACTTC. This gives the protein CASSSKQTGNDEQYF. The chain is built from TRBV5-6 and TRBJ2-7; 7 bases fit TRBD1. Germline V gene sequence: CDR1 SGHDT, CDR2 YYEEEE. The CDR3 length is 15 residues. V lost 3 bases to trimming and J lost 5 bases; unmatched junction nucleotides: 11.

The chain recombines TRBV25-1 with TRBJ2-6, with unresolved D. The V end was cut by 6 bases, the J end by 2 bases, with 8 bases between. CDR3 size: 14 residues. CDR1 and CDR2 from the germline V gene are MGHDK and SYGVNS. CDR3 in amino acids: CASSERAGANVLTF. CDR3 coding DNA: TGTGCCAGCAGCGAACGTGCTGGGGCCAACGTCCTGACTTTC.

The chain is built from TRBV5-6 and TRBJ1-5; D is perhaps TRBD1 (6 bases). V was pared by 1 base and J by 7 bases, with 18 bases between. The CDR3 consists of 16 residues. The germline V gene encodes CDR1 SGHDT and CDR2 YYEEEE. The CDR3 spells CASSLFDTGYRQPQHF. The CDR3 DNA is TGTGCCAGCAGCTTGTTCGACACAGGGTATCGCCAGCCCCAGCATTTT.

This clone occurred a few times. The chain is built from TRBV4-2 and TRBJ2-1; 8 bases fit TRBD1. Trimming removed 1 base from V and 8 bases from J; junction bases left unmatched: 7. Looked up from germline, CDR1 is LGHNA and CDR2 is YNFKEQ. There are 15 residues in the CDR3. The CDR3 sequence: CASSQGGDRWDEQFF. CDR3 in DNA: TGTGCCAGCAGCCAAGGAGGGGACAGGTGGGATGAGCAGTTCTTC.

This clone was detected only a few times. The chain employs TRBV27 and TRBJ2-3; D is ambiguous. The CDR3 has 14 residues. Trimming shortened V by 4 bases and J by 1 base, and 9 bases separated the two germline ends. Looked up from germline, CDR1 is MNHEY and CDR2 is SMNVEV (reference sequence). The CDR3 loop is CASSSEQGTDTQYF. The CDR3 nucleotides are TGTGCCAGCAGTTCTGAGCAGGGCACAGATACGCAGTATTTT.

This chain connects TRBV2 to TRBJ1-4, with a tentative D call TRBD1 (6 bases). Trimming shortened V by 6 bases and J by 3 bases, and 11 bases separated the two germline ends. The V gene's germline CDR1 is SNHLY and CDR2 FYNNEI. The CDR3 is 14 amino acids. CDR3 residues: CASRKGGANEKLFF. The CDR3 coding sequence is TGTGCCAGCAGGAAAGGGGGAGCTAATGAAAAACTGTTTTTT.

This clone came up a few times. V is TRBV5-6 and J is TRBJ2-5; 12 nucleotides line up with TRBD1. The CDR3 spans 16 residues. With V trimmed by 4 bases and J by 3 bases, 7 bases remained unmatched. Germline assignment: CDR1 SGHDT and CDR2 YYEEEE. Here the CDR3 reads CASSQGQGAGEETQYF. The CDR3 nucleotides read TGTGCCAGCAGCCAGGGACAGGGGGCAGGGGAAGAGACCCAGTACTTC.

The chain's CDR3 is CASSSGQNTDTQYF. For the CDR3, the DNA is TGCGCCAGCAGCTCGGGACAGAACACAGATACGCAGTATTTT. The V gene is TRBV5-1, the J gene TRBJ2-3; 7 nucleotides align to TRBD1. CDR3 length: 14 amino acids. Germline CDR1 SGHRS, CDR2 YFSETQ. J was trimmed by 2 bases and V by 3 bases; bases with no gene match: 3. The whole variable domain, filled in from reference TRBV5-1 and TRBJ2-3, reads KAGVTQTPRYLIKTRGQQVTLSCSPISGHRSVSWYQQTPGQGLQFLFEYFSETQRNKGNFPGRFSGRQFSNSRSEMNVSTLELGDSALYLCASSSGQNTDTQYFGPGTRLTVL.

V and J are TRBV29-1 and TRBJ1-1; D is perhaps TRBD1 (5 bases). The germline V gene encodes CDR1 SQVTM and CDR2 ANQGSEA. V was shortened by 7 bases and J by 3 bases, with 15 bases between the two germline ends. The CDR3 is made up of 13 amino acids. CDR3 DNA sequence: TGCAGCGGGGACCGAGGGGCTGACACTGAAGCTTTCTTT. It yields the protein CSGDRGADTEAFF.

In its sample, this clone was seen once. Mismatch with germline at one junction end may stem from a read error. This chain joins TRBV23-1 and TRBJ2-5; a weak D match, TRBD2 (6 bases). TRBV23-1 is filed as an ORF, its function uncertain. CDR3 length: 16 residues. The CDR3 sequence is CASRQSGGPYQETQYF. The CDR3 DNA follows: TGCGCCAGCAGACAATCCGGGGGACCGTACCAAGAGACCCAGTACTTC.

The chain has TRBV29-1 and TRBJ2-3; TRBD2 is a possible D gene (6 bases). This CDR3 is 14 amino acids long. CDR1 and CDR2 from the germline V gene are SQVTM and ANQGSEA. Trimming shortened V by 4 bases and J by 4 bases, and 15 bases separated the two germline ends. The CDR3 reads CSVAPGRRADTQYF. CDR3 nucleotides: TGCAGCGTTGCCCCAGGGAGGCGGGCAGATACGCAGTATTTT.

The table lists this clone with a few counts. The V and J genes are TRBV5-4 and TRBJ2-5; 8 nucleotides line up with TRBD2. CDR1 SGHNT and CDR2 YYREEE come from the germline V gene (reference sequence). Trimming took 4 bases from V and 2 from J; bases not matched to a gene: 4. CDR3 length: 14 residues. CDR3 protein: CASSLGLAQETQYF. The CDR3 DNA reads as TGTGCCAGCAGCCTTGGACTAGCTCAAGAGACCCAGTACTTC. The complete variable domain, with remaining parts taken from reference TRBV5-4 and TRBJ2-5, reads ETGVTQSPTHLIKTRGQQVTLRCSSQSGHNTVSWYQQALGQGPQFIFQYYREEENGRGNFPPRFSGLQFPNYSSELNVNALELDDSALYLCASSLGLAQETQYFGPGTRLLVL.